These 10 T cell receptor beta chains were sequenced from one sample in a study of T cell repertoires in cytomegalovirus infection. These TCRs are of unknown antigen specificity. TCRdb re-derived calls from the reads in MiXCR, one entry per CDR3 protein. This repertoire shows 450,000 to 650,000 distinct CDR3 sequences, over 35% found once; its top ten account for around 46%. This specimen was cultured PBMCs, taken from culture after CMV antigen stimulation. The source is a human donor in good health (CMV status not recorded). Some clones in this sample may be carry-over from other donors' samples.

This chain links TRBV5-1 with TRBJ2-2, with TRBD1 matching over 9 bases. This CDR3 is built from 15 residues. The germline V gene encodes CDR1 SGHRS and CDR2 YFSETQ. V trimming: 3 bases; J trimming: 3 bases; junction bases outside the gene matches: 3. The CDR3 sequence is CASSSRTGDTGELFF. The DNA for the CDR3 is TGCGCCAGCAGCTCACGGACAGGGGACACCGGGGAGCTGTTTTTT.

Here the CDR3 reads CASSLSPGLFYEQYF. The CDR3 DNA reads TGTGCCAGCAGCTTATCCCCGGGACTATTCTACGAGCAGTACTTC. The J gene is TRBJ2-7, the V gene TRBV7-6; 7 bases agree with TRBD2. Looked up from germline, CDR1 is SGHVS and CDR2 is FNYEAQ. J lost 3 bases, V lost 2 bases, and 7 bases had no gene match. There are 15 residues in the CDR3.

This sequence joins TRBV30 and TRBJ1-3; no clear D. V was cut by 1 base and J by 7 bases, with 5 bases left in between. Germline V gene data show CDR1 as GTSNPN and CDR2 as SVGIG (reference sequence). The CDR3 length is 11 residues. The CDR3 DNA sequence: TGTGCCTGGAGTGGTGGTAACACCATATATTTT. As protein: CAWSGGNTIYF.

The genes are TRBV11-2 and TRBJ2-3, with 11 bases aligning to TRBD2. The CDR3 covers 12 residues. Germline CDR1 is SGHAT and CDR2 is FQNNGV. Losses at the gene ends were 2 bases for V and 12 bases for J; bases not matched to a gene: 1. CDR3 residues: CASSLLAGGQYF. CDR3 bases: TGTGCCAGCAGCTTACTAGCGGGGGGTCAGTATTTT. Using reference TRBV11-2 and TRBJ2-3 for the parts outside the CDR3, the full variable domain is EAGVAQSPRYKIIEKRQSVAFWCNPISGHATLYWYQQILGQGPKLLIQFQNNGVVDDSQLPKDRFSAERLKGVDSTLKIQPAKLEDSAVYLCASSLLAGGQYFGPGTRLTVL.

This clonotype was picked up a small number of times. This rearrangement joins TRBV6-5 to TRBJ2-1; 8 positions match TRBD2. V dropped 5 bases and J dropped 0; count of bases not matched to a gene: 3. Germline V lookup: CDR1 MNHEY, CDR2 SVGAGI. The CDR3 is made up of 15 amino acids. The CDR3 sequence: CASSNLAGSYNEQFF. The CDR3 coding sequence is TGTGCCAGCAGTAACCTAGCGGGCTCCTACAATGAGCAGTTCTTC.

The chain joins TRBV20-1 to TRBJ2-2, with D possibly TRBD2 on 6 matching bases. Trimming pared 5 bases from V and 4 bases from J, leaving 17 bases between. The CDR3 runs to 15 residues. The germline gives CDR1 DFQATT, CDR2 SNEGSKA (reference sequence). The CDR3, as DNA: TGCAGTGCTGGAGTGGGCGGGCGGGGCACCGGGGAGCTGTTTTTT. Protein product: CSAGVGGRGTGELFF.

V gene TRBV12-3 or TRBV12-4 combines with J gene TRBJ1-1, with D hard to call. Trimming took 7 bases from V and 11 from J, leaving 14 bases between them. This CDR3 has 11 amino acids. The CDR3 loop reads CASKESLGAFF. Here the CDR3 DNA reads TGTGCCAGCAAGGAGTCTCTCGGGGCTTTCTTT.

CDR3 loop: CASTHAYNEQFF. The CDR3 DNA sequence: TGTGCCAGCACCCACGCCTACAATGAGCAGTTCTTC. This chain connects TRBV28 to TRBJ2-1; the D is unclear. The germline V and J ends were trimmed by 7 bases and 2 bases, with 6 bases remaining between them. The CDR3 covers 12 residues. Germline assignment: CDR1 MDHEN and CDR2 SYDVKM.

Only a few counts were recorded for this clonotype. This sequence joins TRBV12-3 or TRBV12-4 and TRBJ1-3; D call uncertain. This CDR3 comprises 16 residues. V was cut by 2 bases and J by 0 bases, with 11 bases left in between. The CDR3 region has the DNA TGTGCCAGCAGTTTATCTCCGGAAAACTCTGGAAACACCATATATTTT. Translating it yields CASSLSPENSGNTIYF.

CDR3 loop: CASSFLVSPSTDTQYF. As DNA, the CDR3 is TGTGCCAGCAGCTTCCTGGTGTCCCCTAGCACAGATACGCAGTATTTT. This chain uses TRBV7-9 with TRBJ2-3; D not certain. This CDR3 has 16 amino acids. CDR1 is SEHNR and CDR2 is FQNEAQ in the germline V gene (reference sequence). The V and J ends lost 3 bases and 0 bases respectively, with 13 bases between them.